Given below is one T cell receptor beta chain in context. This clone was seen just once. Its recognized antigen is unknown. Base qualities are not provided; no much larger clone lies one nucleotide away. Healthy HIV-negative adults with no recently reported acute infections or vaccinations were included as donors. Only Caucasian adults living in Nashville, Tennessee, USA were represented among the donors. CD4+ T cells were enriched by magnetic negative selection; naive cells were then positively selected on CD45RA, and the negative fraction formed the memory subset. Blood was obtained by leukapheresis, after which PBMCs were separated by Ficoll-Histopaque density gradient centrifugation and cryopreserved in liquid nitrogen vapor phase. Purity and quantity of every magnetically sorted T cell population were checked by analytical flow cytometry. From each sorted fraction, genomic DNA was isolated and quantified by UV absorbance on a Nanodrop 2000c.

The CDR3 sequence holds 14 residues, the cysteine and phenylalanine included. The kept DNA is CDR3 alone, 42 bases in frame from the first base. The germline V gene provides CDR1 ENHRY and CDR2 SYGVKD. Trimming costs V 5 bases and J 0 bases, and their ends lie 10 bases apart. The data stem from a study of shared clonotypes between healthy human individuals (dated by TCRdb to 2019 to 2021). Regarding the study in general: The cohort included three men and two women between 18 and 49 years of age. Different laboratories and diverse techniques were used to prepare libraries and sequence TCR repertoires, to increase sequencing depth and limit assay-specific biases. Per donor, leukapheresis produced somewhere between about 0.9 and 9.5 billion PBMCs. For each donor, three plates each were used for CD4 naive and CD4 memory, two plates were used for CD8 naive, and one plate was used for CD8 memory. Blood TCR repertoires of five healthy adults were deeply sequenced to estimate repertoire size and the extent of clonotype sharing between individuals.

TCR CDR3 regions were amplified from genomic DNA by multiplex PCR using the deep immunoSEQ assay. For each cell subset, the extracted genomic DNA was distributed evenly across all wells of several immunoSEQ 96-well plates, and each plate served as one replicate. For sorted subsets, roughly 190 ng of genomic DNA, equivalent to about 30,000 T cell genomes, went into each replicate PCR. Purified libraries were measured with a Qubit 3.0 fluorometer, size-checked on a Bioanalyzer 2100, and measured again with the KAPA Library Quantification kit. Every immunoSEQ 96-well plate was sequenced on a dedicated single-read 150-cycle Illumina NextSeq 550 flow cell. The published analysis was carried out like this. The immunoSEQ output contained only junctional sequences without quality scores, so filtering could not match that applied to full-length reads. Sequences were annotated with PyIR, a Python wrapper for IgBLAST v1.9, using IMGT germline references to assign V/J genes and CDR3. Reads were filtered out if the reads had weak V/J assignments (E-value above 1e-6), no CDR3, stop codons, out-of-frame junctions, or ambiguous translated residues. V3J clonotypes were defined as sequences sharing the same inferred V gene, J gene, and CDR3 amino acid sequence. The percentage overlap between two repertoires was calculated by dividing the number of shared unique clonotypes by the size of the smaller repertoire. RTK rarefaction, the Chao1 estimator, and Recon v2.1 estimates of unobserved clonotypes were used to assess repertoire richness. For all TCRbeta clonotypes obtained by the gDNA method from four donors, generation probabilities were computed with OLGA. As stored in TCRdb, this immuneACCESS dataset retains in-frame rearrangements with V and J assigned. A fraction of the clones does not appear; measured against another copy, unresolved V genes explain less than half of the discrepancy, and the remainder lacks a known reason. The DNA was the basis for D and trimming; V, J and clone size are from that table. This sample has about 2.3 million clones in its table, and around 92% of those were observed once. 0.37% of the sample goes to the ten largest clones.

Results and caveats for the whole study, not just this receptor: Clonotypes shared by all four sorted-subset donors showed higher generation probabilities than non-shared clonotypes. Based on pairwise subsampling, the degree of clonotype sharing among donors was expected to be affected by sequencing depth. Sampling was restricted to blood, and TCR repertoires in tissue are likely to differ from TCR repertoires in blood. Even with the large sequencing depth, rarefaction of the sorted-subset datasets indicated that sequencing was incomplete. Because the study included a small number of donors, the genetic and exposure-history diversity represented was limited. When four donors were compared, the shared fraction of clonotypes was 5% to 6.5% for naive CD4, around 3.5% for naive CD8, 2.3% for memory CD4, and roughly 0.43% for memory CD8. Naive subsets generally had larger estimated clonotype richness than memory subsets did.

The V gene is TRBV10-3 and the J gene is TRBJ1-2; TRBD1 is a possible D gene, resting on 6 matching bases. Sequences were obtained from naive CD4+ T cells from PBMCs. The meaning of the sample's cell subset or site label: CD45RA+ positively selected. The clonotype was recovered from a man aged 18-30 years in good health. Some clones in this sample may be carry-over from other donors' samples. The CDR3 reads CAISPGTSNYGYTF. Here is the DNA: TGTGCCATCAGTCCCGGGACATCTAACTATGGCTACACCTTC.